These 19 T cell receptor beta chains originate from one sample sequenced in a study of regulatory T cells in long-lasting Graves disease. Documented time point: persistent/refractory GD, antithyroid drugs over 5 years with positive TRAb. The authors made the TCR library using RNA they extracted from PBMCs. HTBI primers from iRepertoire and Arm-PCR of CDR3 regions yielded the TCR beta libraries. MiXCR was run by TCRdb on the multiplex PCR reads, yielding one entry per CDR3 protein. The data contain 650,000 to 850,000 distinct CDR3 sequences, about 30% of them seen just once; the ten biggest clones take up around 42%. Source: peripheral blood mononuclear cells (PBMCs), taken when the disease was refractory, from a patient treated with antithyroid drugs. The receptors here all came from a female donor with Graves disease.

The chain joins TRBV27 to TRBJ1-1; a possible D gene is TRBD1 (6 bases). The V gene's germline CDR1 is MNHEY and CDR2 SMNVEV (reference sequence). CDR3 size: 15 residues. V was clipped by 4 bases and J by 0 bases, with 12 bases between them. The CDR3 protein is CASSSGDKLNTEAFF. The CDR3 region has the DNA TGTGCCAGCAGTTCGGGGGACAAGCTGAACACTGAAGCTTTCTTT.

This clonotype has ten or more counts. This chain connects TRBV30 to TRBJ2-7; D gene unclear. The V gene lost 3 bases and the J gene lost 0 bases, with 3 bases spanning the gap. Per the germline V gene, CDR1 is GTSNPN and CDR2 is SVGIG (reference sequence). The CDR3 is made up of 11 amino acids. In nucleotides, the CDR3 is TGTGCCTGGAGGGGCTCCTACGAGCAGTACTTC. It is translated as CAWRGSYEQYF.

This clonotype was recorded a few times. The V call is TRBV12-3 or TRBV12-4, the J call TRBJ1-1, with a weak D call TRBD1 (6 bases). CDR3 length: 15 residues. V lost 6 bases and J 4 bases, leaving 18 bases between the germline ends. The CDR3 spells CASRPGVLSITEAFF. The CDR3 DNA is TGTGCCAGCAGGCCAGGGGTCCTTTCCATCACTGAAGCTTTCTTT.

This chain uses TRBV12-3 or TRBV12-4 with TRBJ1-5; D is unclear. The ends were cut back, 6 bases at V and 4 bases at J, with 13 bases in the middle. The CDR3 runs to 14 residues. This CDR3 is CASSWRAGNQPQHF. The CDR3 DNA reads TGTGCCAGCAGCTGGAGGGCGGGGAATCAGCCCCAGCATTTT.

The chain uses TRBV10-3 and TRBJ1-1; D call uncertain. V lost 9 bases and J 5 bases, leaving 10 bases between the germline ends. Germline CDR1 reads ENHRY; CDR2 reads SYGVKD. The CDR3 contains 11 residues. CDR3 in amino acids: CAIRTSTEAFF. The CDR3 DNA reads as TGTGCCATTAGGACTTCTACTGAAGCTTTCTTT.

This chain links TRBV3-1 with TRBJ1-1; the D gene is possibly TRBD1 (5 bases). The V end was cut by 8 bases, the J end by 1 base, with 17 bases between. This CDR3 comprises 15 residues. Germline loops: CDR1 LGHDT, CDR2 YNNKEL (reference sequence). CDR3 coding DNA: TGTGCCAGCGAGCTTTCGGGACTCAGGAACACTGAAGCTTTCTTT. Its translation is CASELSGLRNTEAFF.

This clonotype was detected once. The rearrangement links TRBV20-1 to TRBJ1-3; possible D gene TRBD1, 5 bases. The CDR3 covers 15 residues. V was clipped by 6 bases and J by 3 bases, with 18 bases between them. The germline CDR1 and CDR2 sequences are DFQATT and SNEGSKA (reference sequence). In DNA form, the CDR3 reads TGCAGTGCGCATTACCCCGGGACTTTTGGAAACACCATATATTTT. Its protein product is CSAHYPGTFGNTIYF.

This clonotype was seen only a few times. DNA of the CDR3: TGCAGTGCTCGGGCCCGGGAGAGTTATAATTCACCCCTCCACTTT. Its protein product is CSARARESYNSPLHF. The rearrangement links TRBV20-1 to TRBJ1-6; D is undetermined. V was trimmed by 5 bases and J by 4 bases, leaving 15 bases between them. The CDR3 extends over 15 amino acids. Germline V lookup: CDR1 DFQATT, CDR2 SNEGSKA (reference sequence).

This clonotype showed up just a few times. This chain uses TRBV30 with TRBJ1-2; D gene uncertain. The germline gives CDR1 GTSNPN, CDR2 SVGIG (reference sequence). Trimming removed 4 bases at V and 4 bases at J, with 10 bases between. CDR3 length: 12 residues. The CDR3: CAWTTDTYGYTF. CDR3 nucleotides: TGTGCCTGGACGACCGACACCTATGGCTACACCTTC. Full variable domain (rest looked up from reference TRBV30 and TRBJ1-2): SQTIHQWPATLVQPVGSPLSLECTVEGTSNPNLYWYRQAAGRGLQLLFYSVGIGQISSEVPQNLSASRPQDRQFILSSKKLLLSDSGFYLCAWTTDTYGYTFGSGTRLTVV.

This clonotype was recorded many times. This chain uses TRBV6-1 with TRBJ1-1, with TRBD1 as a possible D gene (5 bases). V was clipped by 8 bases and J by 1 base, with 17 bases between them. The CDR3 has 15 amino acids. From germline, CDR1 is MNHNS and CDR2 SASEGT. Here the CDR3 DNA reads TGTGCCAGCGGTCGGGTGGGGGGAACGAACACTGAAGCTTTCTTT. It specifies CASGRVGGTNTEAFF.

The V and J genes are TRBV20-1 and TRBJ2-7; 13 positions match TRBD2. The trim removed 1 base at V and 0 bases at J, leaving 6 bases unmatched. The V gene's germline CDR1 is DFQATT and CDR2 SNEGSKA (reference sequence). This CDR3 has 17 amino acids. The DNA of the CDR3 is TGCAGTGCTAGAGGACTAGCGGGAGGTGTCCTCTCCTACGAGCAGTACTTC. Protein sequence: CSARGLAGGVLSYEQYF.

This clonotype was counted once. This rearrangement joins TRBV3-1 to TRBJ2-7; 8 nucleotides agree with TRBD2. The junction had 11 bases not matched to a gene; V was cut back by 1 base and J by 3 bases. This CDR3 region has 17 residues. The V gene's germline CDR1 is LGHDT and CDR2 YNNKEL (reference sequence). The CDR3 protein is CASSQAASGRLRYEQYF. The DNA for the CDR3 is TGTGCCAGCAGCCAAGCCGCCAGCGGGAGACTTCGCTACGAGCAGTACTTC.

The CDR3 DNA follows: TGTGCCTGGAGTGTAGGTAGTCGTCGGGGCTATGGCTACACCTTC. Amino acids: CAWSVGSRRGYGYTF. The V gene is TRBV30, the J gene TRBJ1-2; D is unclear. V lost 0 bases to trimming and J lost 4 bases, with 15 bases between them. Germline lookup yields CDR1 GTSNPN and CDR2 SVGIG (reference sequence). The CDR3 totals 15 residues.

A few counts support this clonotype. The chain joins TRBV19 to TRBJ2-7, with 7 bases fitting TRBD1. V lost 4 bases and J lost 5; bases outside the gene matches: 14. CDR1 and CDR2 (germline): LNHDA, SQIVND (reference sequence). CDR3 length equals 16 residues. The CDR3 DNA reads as TGTGCCAGTAGTAGCCGACAGGGCGGACCGCCGAACGAGCAGTACTTC. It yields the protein CASSSRQGGPPNEQYF.

CDR3 coding DNA: TGTGCCAGCAGTGCCCTGACGGTGAACACCGGGGAGCTGTTTTTT. This translates into CASSALTVNTGELFF. This chain joins TRBV6-1 and TRBJ2-2, with D unresolved. Trimming removed 4 bases at V and 1 base at J, with 10 bases between. This CDR3 comprises 15 residues. Germline V gene lookup returns CDR1 MNHNS and CDR2 SASEGT.

CDR3 sequence (DNA): TGCAGTGCTAGAGACCCAGCGGGAGCTCAAGAGACCCAGTACTTC. Translating gives CSARDPAGAQETQYF. The chain recombines TRBV20-1 with TRBJ2-5; 8 bases are shared with TRBD2. V was clipped by 0 bases and J by 2 bases; unmatched bases: 5. Germline lookup yields CDR1 DFQATT and CDR2 SNEGSKA (reference sequence). This CDR3 region has 15 residues.

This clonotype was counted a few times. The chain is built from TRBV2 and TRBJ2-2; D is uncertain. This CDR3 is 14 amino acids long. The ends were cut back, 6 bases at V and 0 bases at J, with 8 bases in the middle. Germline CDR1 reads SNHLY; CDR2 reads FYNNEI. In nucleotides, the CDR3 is TGTGCCAGCAGGTCGGATTCGAACACCGGGGAGCTGTTTTTT. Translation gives CASRSDSNTGELFF.

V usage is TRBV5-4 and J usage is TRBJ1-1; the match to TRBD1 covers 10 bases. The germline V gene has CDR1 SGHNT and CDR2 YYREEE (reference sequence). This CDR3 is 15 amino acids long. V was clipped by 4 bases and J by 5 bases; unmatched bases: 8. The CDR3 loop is CASSGRDRGVTEAFF. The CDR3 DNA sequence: TGTGCCAGCAGCGGCCGGGACAGGGGTGTTACTGAAGCTTTCTTT.

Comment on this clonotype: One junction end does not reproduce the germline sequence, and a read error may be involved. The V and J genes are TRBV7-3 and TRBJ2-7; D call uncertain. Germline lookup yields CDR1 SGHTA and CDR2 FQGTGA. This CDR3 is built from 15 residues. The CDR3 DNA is TGCGCCAGCAGCCAAGCAGCCCTTCGGCTTTACGAGCAGTACTTC. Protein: CASSQAALRLYEQYF.